The T cell receptor beta chain described here comes from a study of beta chain features in type 1 diabetes. Study-wide results and caveats: For cells with high TCR expression, cDNA sequencing could yield over-representation. Any HLA type influence on TCRB rearrangement was left unresolved here. TCRB repertoires of naive, central memory and Treg cells appeared more similar among patients than among healthy donors. Shorter TCRB CDR3s, moderately but significantly so, marked every one of the four CD4+ subsets in Type 1 diabetes patients.

V trimming: 3 bases; J trimming: 4 bases; junction bases outside the gene matches: 7. The CDR3 totals 15 residues. CDR1 is SGHNT, CDR2 YYREEE, per germline (reference sequence). The sequenced template was cDNA made from the entire isolated RNA. Clones were sequenced by immunoSEQ multiplex PCR, and TCRdb holds only the in-frame ones, with some missing. The profile shows hundreds of thousands of clones, 15% to 18% of them singletons. This clone has a handful of counts. Its specificity is not known. The source material was naive CD4+ T cells from blood. The chain carries TRBV5-4 and TRBJ1-3; 7 bases align to TRBD1. This receptor was obtained from a man aged 18 to 30 in good health. CDR3 residues: CASSSDGTAGNTIYF. The CDR3 nucleotides read TGTGCCAGCAGCTCCGACGGGACAGCGGGAAACACCATATATTTT.